In this sample, the clone carrying this T cell receptor beta chain turned up a few times. Its cognate antigen is unknown. This entry comes from a study of blood T cells in healthy people across ages. The germline V and J ends were trimmed by 2 bases and 3 bases, with 11 bases remaining between them. From germline, CDR1 is SGHRS and CDR2 YFSETQ. This CDR3 is built from 14 residues. Study conclusions and caveats: Unknown donor CMV status possibly confounded expanded clonotype changes.

Combining a sample-barcoded 5' primer with a J-beta primer mix, a second PCR ran for about 7 to 11 cycles. From the 5' RACE reads, TCRdb called clonotypes with MiXCR, one entry per CDR3 protein. The sample consists of just under 750,000 distinct CDR3 sequences, over 20% of them appearing once. J is TRBJ1-1 and V is TRBV5-1; TRBD1 might be the D (5 bases). The receptor was derived from a man aged 65 to 85 in good health. Sequenced input: blood. CDR3 nucleotide sequence: TGCGCCAGCAGCTTACACGACAGATACACTGAAGCTTTCTTT. It codes for CASSLHDRYTEAFF. Variable domain in full (rest from reference TRBV5-1 and TRBJ1-1): KAGVTQTPRYLIKTRGQQVTLSCSPISGHRSVSWYQQTPGQGLQFLFEYFSETQRNKGNFPGRFSGRQFSNSRSEMNVSTLELGDSALYLCASSLHDRYTEAFFGQGTRLTVV.